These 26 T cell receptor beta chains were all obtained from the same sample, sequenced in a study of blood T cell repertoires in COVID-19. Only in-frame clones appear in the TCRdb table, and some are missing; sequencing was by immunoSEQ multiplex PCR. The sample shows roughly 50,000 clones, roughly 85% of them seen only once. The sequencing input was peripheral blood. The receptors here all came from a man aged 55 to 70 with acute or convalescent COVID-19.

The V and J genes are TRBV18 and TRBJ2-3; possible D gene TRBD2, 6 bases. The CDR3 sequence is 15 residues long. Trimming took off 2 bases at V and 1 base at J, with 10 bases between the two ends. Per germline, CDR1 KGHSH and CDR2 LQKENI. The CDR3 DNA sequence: TGTGCCAGCTCACCAATAATAGCGGGCACAGATACGCAGTATTTT. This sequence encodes CASSPIIAGTDTQYF. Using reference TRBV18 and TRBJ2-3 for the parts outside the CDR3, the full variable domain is NAGVMQNPRHLVRRRGQEARLRCSPMKGHSHVYWYRQLPEEGLKFMVYLQKENIIDESGMPKERFSAEFPKEGPSILRIQQVVRGDSAAYFCASSPIIAGTDTQYFGPGTRLTVL.

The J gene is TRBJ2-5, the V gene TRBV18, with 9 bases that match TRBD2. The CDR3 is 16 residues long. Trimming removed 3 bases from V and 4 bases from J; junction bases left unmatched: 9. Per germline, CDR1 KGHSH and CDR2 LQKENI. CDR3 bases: TGTGCCAGCTCACCCTCAGCGGGAGGCCTCCGAGAGACCCAGTACTTC. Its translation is CASSPSAGGLRETQYF.

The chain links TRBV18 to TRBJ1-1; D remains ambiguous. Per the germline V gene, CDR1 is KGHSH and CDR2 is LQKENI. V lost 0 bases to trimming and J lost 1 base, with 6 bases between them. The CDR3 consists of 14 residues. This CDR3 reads CASSPPRSNTEAFF. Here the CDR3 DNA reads TGTGCCAGCTCACCACCCAGGTCGAACACTGAAGCTTTCTTT.

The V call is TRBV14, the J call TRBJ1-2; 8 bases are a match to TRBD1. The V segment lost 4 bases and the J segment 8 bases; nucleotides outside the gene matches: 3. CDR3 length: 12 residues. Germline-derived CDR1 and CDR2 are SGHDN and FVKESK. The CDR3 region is CASSPDRAGYTF. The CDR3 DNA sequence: TGTGCCAGCAGCCCGGACAGGGCCGGCTACACCTTC.

The CDR3 nucleotides are TGTGCCAGCAGCTCCACCGCAACGACTAGCGAGGGGGACATTCAGTACTTC. This codes for CASSSTATTSEGDIQYF. The chain uses TRBV5-4 and TRBJ2-4; 8 nucleotides line up with TRBD2. V shed 3 bases, J shed 8 bases, and the junction held 16 bases outside the gene matches. The germline V gene has CDR1 SGHNT and CDR2 YYREEE (reference sequence). The CDR3 is made up of 17 amino acids.

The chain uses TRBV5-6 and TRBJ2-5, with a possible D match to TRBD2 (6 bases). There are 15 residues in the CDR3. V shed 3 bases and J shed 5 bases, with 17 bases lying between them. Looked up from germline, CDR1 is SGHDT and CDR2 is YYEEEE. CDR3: CASSSFSRGKETQYF. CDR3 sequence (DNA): TGTGCCAGCAGCTCTTTTTCACGGGGGAAGGAGACCCAGTACTTC.

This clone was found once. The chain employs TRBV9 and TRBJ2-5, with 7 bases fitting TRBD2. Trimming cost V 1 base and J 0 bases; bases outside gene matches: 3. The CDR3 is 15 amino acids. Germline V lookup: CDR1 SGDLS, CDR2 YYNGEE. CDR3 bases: TGTGCCAGCAGCGTAATGGCGGGAGACCAAGAGACCCAGTACTTC. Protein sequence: CASSVMAGDQETQYF.

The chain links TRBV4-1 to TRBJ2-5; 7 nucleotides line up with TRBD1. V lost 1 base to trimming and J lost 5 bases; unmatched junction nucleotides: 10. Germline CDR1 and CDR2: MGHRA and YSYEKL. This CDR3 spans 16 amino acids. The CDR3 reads CASSQVHQQGRETQYF. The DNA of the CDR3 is TGCGCCAGCAGCCAAGTACACCAACAGGGGCGGGAGACCCAGTACTTC.

The CDR3: CASSSTVYEQYF. The DNA of the CDR3 is TGTGCCAGCAGTTCGACAGTCTACGAGCAGTACTTC. The gene calls are TRBV28 and TRBJ2-7; tentatively, D is TRBD1 (5 bases). V was pared by 4 bases and J by 3 bases, with 7 bases between. Germline loops: CDR1 MDHEN, CDR2 SYDVKM. This CDR3 has 12 residues.

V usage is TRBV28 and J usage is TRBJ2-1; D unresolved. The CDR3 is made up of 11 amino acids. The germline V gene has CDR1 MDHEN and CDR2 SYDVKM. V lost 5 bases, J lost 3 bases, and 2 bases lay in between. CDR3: CASSLYNEQFF. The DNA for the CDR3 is TGTGCCAGCAGTCTCTACAATGAGCAGTTCTTC.

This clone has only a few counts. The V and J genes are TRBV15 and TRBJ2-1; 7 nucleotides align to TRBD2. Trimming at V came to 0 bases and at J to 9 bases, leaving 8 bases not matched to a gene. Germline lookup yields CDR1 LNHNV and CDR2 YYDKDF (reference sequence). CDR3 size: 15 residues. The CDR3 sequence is CATSRDQGGASEQFF. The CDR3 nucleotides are TGTGCCACCAGCAGAGACCAGGGAGGGGCGTCTGAGCAGTTCTTC.

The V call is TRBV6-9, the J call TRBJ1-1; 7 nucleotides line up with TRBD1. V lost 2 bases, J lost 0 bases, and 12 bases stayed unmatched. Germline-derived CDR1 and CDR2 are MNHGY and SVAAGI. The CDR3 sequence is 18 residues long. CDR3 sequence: CASSYRPGSDRVNTEAFF. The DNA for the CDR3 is TGTGCCAGCAGTTATCGCCCCGGGTCCGACAGGGTGAACACTGAAGCTTTCTTT.

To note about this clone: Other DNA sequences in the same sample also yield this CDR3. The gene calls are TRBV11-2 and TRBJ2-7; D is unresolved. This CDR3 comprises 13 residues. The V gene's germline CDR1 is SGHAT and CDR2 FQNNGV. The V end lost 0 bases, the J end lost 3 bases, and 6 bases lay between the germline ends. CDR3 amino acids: CASSLDPGYEQYF. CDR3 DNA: TGTGCCAGCAGCTTAGATCCCGGCTACGAGCAGTACTTC.

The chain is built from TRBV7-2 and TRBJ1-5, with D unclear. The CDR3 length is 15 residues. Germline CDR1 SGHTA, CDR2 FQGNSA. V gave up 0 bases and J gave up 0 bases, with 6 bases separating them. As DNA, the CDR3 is TGTGCCAGCAGCTTAGCTCCCTATAGCAATCAGCCCCAGCATTTT. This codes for CASSLAPYSNQPQHF.

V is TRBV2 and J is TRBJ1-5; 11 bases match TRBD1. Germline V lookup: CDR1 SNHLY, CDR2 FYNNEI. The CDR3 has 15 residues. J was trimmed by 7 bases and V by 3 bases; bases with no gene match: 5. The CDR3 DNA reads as TGTGCCAGCAGTGAGGACAGGGGGCTTGTCCAGCCCCAGCATTTT. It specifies CASSEDRGLVQPQHF.

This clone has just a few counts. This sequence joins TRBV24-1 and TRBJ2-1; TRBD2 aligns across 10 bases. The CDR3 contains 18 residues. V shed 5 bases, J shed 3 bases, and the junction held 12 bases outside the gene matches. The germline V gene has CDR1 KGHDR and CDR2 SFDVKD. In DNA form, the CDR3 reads TGTGCCACCAGTGCTTCAACTAGCGGGAAGGCGGGCTACAATGAGCAGTTCTTC. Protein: CATSASTSGKAGYNEQFF.

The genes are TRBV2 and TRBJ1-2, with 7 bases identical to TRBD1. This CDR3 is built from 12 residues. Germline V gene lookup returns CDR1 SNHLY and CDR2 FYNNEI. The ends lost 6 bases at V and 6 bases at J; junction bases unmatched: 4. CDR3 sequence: CASSIGTDGYTF. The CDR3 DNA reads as TGTGCCAGCAGCATCGGGACAGATGGCTACACCTTC.

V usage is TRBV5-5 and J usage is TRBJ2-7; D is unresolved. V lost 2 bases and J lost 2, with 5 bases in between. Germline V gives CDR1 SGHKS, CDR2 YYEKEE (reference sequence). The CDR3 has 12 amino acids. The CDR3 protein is CASSFQTYEQYF. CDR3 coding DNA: TGTGCCAGCAGCTTCCAGACCTACGAGCAGTACTTC.

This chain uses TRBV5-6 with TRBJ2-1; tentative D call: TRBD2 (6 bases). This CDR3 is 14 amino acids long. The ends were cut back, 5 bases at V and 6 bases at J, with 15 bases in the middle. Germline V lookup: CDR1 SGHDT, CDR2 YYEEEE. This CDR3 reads CASSLAVVTNEQFF. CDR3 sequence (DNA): TGTGCCAGCAGTTTAGCGGTTGTGACCAATGAGCAGTTCTTC.

The CDR3 bases are TGCGCCAGCAGCTTGGCCGGCGGAATCTATGGCTACACCTTC. Protein sequence: CASSLAGGIYGYTF. The gene calls are TRBV5-1 and TRBJ1-2; no firm D call. CDR3 size: 14 residues. The germline CDR1 and CDR2 sequences are SGHRS and YFSETQ. V lost 0 bases and J lost 4, with 10 bases in between. The full variable domain, completed using reference TRBV5-1 and TRBJ1-2, is KAGVTQTPRYLIKTRGQQVTLSCSPISGHRSVSWYQQTPGQGLQFLFEYFSETQRNKGNFPGRFSGRQFSNSRSEMNVSTLELGDSALYLCASSLAGGIYGYTFGSGTRLTVV.

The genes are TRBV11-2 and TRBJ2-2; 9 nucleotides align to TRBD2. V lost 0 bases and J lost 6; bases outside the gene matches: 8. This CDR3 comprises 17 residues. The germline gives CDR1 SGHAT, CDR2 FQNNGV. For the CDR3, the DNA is TGTGCCAGCAGCTTAGACCCGGGACTAGCCTATCCCGGGGAGCTGTTTTTT. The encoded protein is CASSLDPGLAYPGELFF.

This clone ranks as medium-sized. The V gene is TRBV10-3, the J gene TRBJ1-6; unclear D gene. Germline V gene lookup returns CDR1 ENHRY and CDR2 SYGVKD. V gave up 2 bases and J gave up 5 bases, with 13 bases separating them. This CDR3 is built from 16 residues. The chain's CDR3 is CAISEPRGVHNSPLHF. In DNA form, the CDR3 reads TGTGCCATCAGTGAGCCACGGGGAGTCCATAATTCACCCCTCCACTTT.

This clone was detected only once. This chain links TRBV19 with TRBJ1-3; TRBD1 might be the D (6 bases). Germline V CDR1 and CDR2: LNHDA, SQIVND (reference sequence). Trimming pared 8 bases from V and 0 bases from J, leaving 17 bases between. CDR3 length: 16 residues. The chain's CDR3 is CASQLGTPSSGNTIYF. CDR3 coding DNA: TGTGCCAGTCAACTCGGGACACCAAGCTCTGGAAACACCATATATTTT.

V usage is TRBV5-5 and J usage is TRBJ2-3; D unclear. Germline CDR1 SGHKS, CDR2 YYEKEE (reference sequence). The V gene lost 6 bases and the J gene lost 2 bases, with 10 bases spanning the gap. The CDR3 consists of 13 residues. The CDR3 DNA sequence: TGTGCCAGCAACCGGGTGGCCACAGATACGCAGTATTTT. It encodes CASNRVATDTQYF.

CDR3 bases: TGTGCCAGTAAAATCCAAGGGGCGTCGATTGAAGCTTTCTTT. It is translated as CASKIQGASIEAFF. The chain recombines TRBV19 with TRBJ1-1; possible D gene TRBD1, 5 bases. V lost 7 bases, J lost 7 bases, and 19 bases lay in between. CDR1 LNHDA and CDR2 SQIVND come from the germline V gene (reference sequence). This CDR3 is built from 14 residues.

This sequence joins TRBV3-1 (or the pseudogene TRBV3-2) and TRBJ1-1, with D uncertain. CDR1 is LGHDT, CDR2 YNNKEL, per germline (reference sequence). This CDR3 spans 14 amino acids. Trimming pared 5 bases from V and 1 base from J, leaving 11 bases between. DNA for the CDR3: TGTGCCAGCAGCTGGTTCGGGGAGAACACTGAAGCTTTCTTT. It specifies CASSWFGENTEAFF.